The source of this T cell receptor (beta chain) is a study of shared clonotypes between healthy human individuals. Study-level points and caveats: In contrast to clonotypes shared by all four donors, non-shared clonotypes had lower generation probabilities. Memory subsets generally showed smaller estimated richness than naive subsets did.

This clone has a single count. Its matching antigen is unknown. Genomic DNA belonging to each subset was distributed in equal measure over several immunoSEQ plates. An approximately 200 ng quantity of DNA, about 30,000 T cell genomes, went into the sorted-subset replicate PCRs. The protocol was immunoSEQ multiplex PCR, while the TCRdb copy is restricted to in-frame clones and leaves out a portion. The sample lists about 750,000 clones; around 92% were seen once. CDR1 and CDR2 from the germline V gene are MDHEN and SYDVKM. V dropped 7 bases and J dropped 7; count of bases not matched to a gene: 19. This CDR3 spans 17 amino acids. As defined, naive CD8 cells were CD45RO-negative and positively selected for CCR7, with terminally differentiated effector memory CD45RA+ cells excluded.

V usage is TRBV28 and J usage is TRBJ2-1, with 7 bases that match TRBD1. The clonotype comes from a man younger than 40 in good health. Sequenced input: naive CD8+ T cells sorted from blood. The CDR3 DNA reads TGTGCCAGCATCAACTCACAAAGACAGGGAACTTCGAATGAGCAGTTCTTC. Translating gives CASINSQRQGTSNEQFF.